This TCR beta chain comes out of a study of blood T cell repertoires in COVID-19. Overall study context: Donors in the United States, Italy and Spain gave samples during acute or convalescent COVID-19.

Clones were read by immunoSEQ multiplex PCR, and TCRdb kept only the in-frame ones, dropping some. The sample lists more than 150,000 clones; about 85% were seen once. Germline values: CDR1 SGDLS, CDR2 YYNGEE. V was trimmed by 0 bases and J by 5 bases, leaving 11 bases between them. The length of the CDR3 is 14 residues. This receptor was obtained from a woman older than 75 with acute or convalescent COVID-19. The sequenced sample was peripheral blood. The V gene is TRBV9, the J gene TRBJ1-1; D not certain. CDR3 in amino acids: CASSVVKGGTEAFF. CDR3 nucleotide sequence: TGTGCCAGCAGCGTAGTTAAGGGAGGAACTGAAGCTTTCTTT.